These T cell receptor beta chains were read from a single sample in a study of T cells of healthy individuals. MiXCR, applied by TCRdb to the 5' RACE reads, yields one record per CDR3 protein. The profile shows 75,000 to 95,000 distinct CDR3 sequences, about 5% of them singletons. All receptors derive from a female donor in good health. The conserved cysteine and the conserved F or W are not part of the CDR3 here. The size field is filled for only some rows; it gives once, few, many or a size class.

clone size: many; V gene: TRBV12-3/TRBV12-4; CDR3 protein: ASRDNGGYNSPLH
clone size: many; V gene: TRBV9; CDR3 protein: ASSVEARVGVTGELF
clone size: NA; V gene: TRBV27; CDR3 protein: ASSLRWLPGAGGRSTDTQY
clone size: many; V gene: TRBV4-1; CDR3 protein: ASSPGLAGRRPLYEQY
clone size: many; V gene: TRBV7-2; CDR3 protein: ASSSAGYEQY
clone size: many; V gene: TRBV4-3; CDR3 protein: ASSQDRGPYNEQF
clone size: NA; V gene: TRBV7-8; CDR3 protein: ASSLARGRVGSSPLH
clone size: many; V gene: TRBV3-1; CDR3 protein: ASSSNSLVTLQY
clone size: many; V gene: TRBV10-3; CDR3 protein: AIRDGSGNTIY
clone size: many; V gene: TRBV20-1; CDR3 protein: SAWDGPYNEQF
clone size: many; V gene: TRBV30; CDR3 protein: AWSRETTHNYGYT
clone size: NA; V gene: TRBV19; CDR3 protein: ASSRDSPGSQYEQY
clone size: many; V gene: TRBV7-2; CDR3 protein: ASSLGGLAGGSQETQY
clone size: NA; V gene: TRBV27; CDR3 protein: ASSPSGLTEAF
clone size: few; V gene: TRBV24-1; CDR3 protein: ATSDLDGGPQH
clone size: many; V gene: TRBV29-1; CDR3 protein: SVEGGQGGTDTQY
clone size: many; V gene: TRBV18; CDR3 protein: ASAPSGTPNEQF
clone size: few; V gene: TRBV7-2; CDR3 protein: ASSAHKPNNSPLH
clone size: many; V gene: TRBV28; CDR3 protein: ASSSPGGAGTEAF
clone size: many; V gene: TRBV27; CDR3 protein: ASSLSSGGRSGSLTGELF
clone size: many; V gene: TRBV29-1; CDR3 protein: SVRSGTSSYEQY
clone size: NA; V gene: TRBV5-8; CDR3 protein: ATSDRGKCMTEAF
clone size: many; V gene: TRBV12-3/TRBV12-4; CDR3 protein: ASSFGSSGELF
clone size: few; V gene: TRBV20-1; CDR3 protein: SAPPVSSGEGEWVNPLNEQF
clone size: many; V gene: TRBV7-6; CDR3 protein: ASISPGQGCSGNTIY
clone size: NA; V gene: TRBV7-9; CDR3 protein: ASSLASAAIPASTDTQY
clone size: many; V gene: TRBV5-1; CDR3 protein: ASSLELAGSTDTQY
clone size: many; V gene: TRBV24-1; CDR3 protein: ATSDPGQGGETQY
clone size: many; V gene: TRBV5-1; CDR3 protein: ASSLRTATYEQY